Shown below are 23 T cell receptor beta chains from a single sample sequenced in a study of T-cell memory formation after mild COVID-19. TCRdb re-derived calls from the 5' RACE reads in MiXCR, one entry per CDR3 protein. Of over 300,000 distinct CDR3 sequences in the sample, approximately 22% were seen once. Sequences were obtained from PBMCs or a T cell subset sorted from them (not recorded which). The receptor set was obtained from a man between 18 and 35 years old who had mild COVID-19 (a few samples of this study predate the infection). Cell type and time point are not known.

This clonotype has more than one count but fewer than ten. The gene calls are TRBV5-4 and TRBJ1-4, with D maybe TRBD1 (6 bases). The CDR3 sequence is 14 residues long. V lost 4 bases and J 8 bases, leaving 15 bases between the germline ends. The germline gives CDR1 SGHNT, CDR2 YYREEE (reference sequence). CDR3 nucleotide sequence: TGTGCCAGCAGCCCCGGGACAATAGGCGAAAAACTGTTTTTT. Its protein is CASSPGTIGEKLFF.

Many counts were recorded for this clonotype. CDR3 in DNA: TGTGCCAGTAGTAGAAAGGCGGTCGGGCTCCTCGAGCAGTACTTC. Amino acid sequence: CASSRKAVGLLEQYF. The chain carries TRBV19 and TRBJ2-7, with unresolved D. CDR3 length: 15 amino acids. Trimming cost V 4 bases and J 6 bases, with 19 bases left between them. Per the germline V gene, CDR1 is LNHDA and CDR2 is SQIVND (reference sequence).

This clonotype was recorded at least ten times. This chain connects TRBV5-1 to TRBJ2-5, with TRBD1 matching over 8 bases. Germline V gene data show CDR1 as SGHRS and CDR2 as YFSETQ. V gave up 4 bases and J gave up 2 bases; unmatched junction bases: 7. The CDR3 sequence is 15 residues long. The CDR3 coding sequence is TGCGCCAGCAGCGTTACAGGGGGGATTCAAGAGACCCAGTACTTC. Its translation is CASSVTGGIQETQYF. Combining the CDR3 with reference TRBV5-1 and TRBJ2-5 gives the whole variable domain KAGVTQTPRYLIKTRGQQVTLSCSPISGHRSVSWYQQTPGQGLQFLFEYFSETQRNKGNFPGRFSGRQFSNSRSEMNVSTLELGDSALYLCASSVTGGIQETQYFGPGTRLLVL.

This clonotype was seen more than once but under ten times. This chain joins TRBV6-6 and TRBJ2-7, with 10 positions matching TRBD1. V shed 5 bases, J shed 5 bases, and the junction held 6 bases outside the gene matches. This CDR3 comprises 14 residues. CDR1 and CDR2 from the germline V gene are MNHNY and SVGAGI (reference sequence). The CDR3 nucleotides are TGTGCCAGCAGTACTACGGGACAGGGGAACGAGCAGTACTTC. Translated: CASSTTGQGNEQYF.

This clonotype was found a few times. V gene TRBV20-1 combines with J gene TRBJ1-4; no firm D call. Germline V gene lookup returns CDR1 DFQATT and CDR2 SNEGSKA (reference sequence). The CDR3 contains 12 residues. Trimming took 6 bases from V and 8 from J, leaving 13 bases between them. The CDR3 protein is CSARNLLEKLFF. CDR3 DNA: TGCAGTGCCAGAAATCTCCTCGAAAAACTGTTTTTT.

The chain links TRBV7-9 to TRBJ1-2, with 7 bases matching TRBD1. There are 16 residues in the CDR3. V trimming: 5 bases; J trimming: 4 bases; junction bases outside the gene matches: 13. Germline V gives CDR1 SEHNR, CDR2 FQNEAQ (reference sequence). CDR3 DNA: TGTGCCAGCAGCCTCGGGTGGAGACAGGGTGCCTATGGCTACACCTTC. Its translation is CASSLGWRQGAYGYTF. Full variable domain (remainder filled in from reference TRBV7-9 and TRBJ1-2): DTGVSQNPRHKITKRGQNVTFRCDPISEHNRLYWYRQTLGQGPEFLTYFQNEAQLEKSRLLSDRFSAERPKGSFSTLEIQRTEQGDSAMYLCASSLGWRQGAYGYTFGSGTRLTVV.

This clonotype turned up a few times. This sequence joins TRBV3-1 and TRBJ1-5; D gene uncertain. V lost 1 base and J 6 bases, leaving 10 bases between the germline ends. Germline V gene data show CDR1 as LGHDT and CDR2 as YNNKEL (reference sequence). The CDR3 spans 14 residues. The CDR3 protein is CASSQAGKGQPQHF. CDR3 bases: TGTGCCAGCAGCCAAGCGGGCAAGGGTCAGCCCCAGCATTTT. The full variable domain, rest sourced from reference TRBV3-1 and TRBJ1-5, is DTAVSQTPKYLVTQMGNDKSIKCEQNLGHDTMYWYKQDSKKFLKIMFSYNNKELIINETVPNRFSPKSPDKAHLNLHINSLELGDSAVYFCASSQAGKGQPQHFGDGTRLSIL.

The rearrangement joins TRBV7-8 to TRBJ1-3, with a possible D match to TRBD1 (5 bases). The length of the CDR3 is 18 residues. Deletions cut 5 bases from V and 0 bases from J, with 20 bases between. CDR1 SGHVS and CDR2 FQNEAQ come from the germline V gene. Here the CDR3 DNA reads TGTGCCAGCAGCCCTCATCACGAGGGGATTAGCTCTGGAAACACCATATATTTT. Protein: CASSPHHEGISSGNTIYF.

This clonotype appeared a few times. V is TRBV20-1 and J is TRBJ2-3; D is possibly TRBD2 (7 bases). The CDR3 contains 16 residues. V shed 3 bases and J shed 2 bases, with 18 bases lying between them. Germline-derived CDR1 and CDR2 are DFQATT and SNEGSKA (reference sequence). CDR3 DNA sequence: TGCAGTGCTAGGGACCTGGGGGGGGCAACCACAGATACGCAGTATTTT. This codes for CSARDLGGATTDTQYF.

This clonotype was seen only a few times. Here the CDR3 reads CASSPRRAADTQYF. In DNA, the CDR3 is TGTGCCAGCAGCCCCCGAAGGGCGGCAGATACGCAGTATTTT. The V call is TRBV7-2, the J call TRBJ2-3, with D hard to call. The V gene's germline CDR1 is SGHTA and CDR2 FQGNSA. Between the trimmed V and J ends, which lost 5 bases and 4 bases, there was a span of 13 bases. The length of the CDR3 is 14 residues.

The J gene is TRBJ2-3, the V gene TRBV6-2 or TRBV6-3; D not resolved. V was pared by 8 bases and J by 0 bases, with 6 bases between. The length of the CDR3 is 12 residues. In germline, CDR1 is MNHEY, CDR2 SVGEGT. CDR3 sequence: CASGLSTDTQYF. CDR3 DNA sequence: TGTGCCAGCGGTCTAAGCACAGATACGCAGTATTTT.

The rearrangement links TRBV10-3 to TRBJ2-7; D is ambiguous. Trimming took 2 bases from V and 4 from J, leaving 12 bases between them. This CDR3 comprises 14 residues. Per the germline V gene, CDR1 is ENHRY and CDR2 is SYGVKD. The CDR3 bases are TGTGCCATCAGTGAGCCTCAACCAAGGTACGAGCAGTACTTC. Amino acids: CAISEPQPRYEQYF.

This clonotype has only a few counts. The V call is TRBV7-2, the J call TRBJ2-5; no definite D call. Between the trimmed V and J ends, which lost 3 bases and 4 bases, there was a span of 18 bases. The CDR3 is made up of 16 amino acids. Germline V gene lookup returns CDR1 SGHTA and CDR2 FQGNSA. The CDR3 region is CASSLFPDSSTETQYF. As DNA, the CDR3 is TGTGCCAGCAGCTTGTTTCCCGATAGTTCGACAGAGACCCAGTACTTC.

The rearrangement joins TRBV29-1 to TRBJ1-1; D is unclear. The CDR3 is made up of 12 amino acids. V dropped 7 bases and J dropped 8 bases, with 17 bases sitting between them. Per the germline V gene, CDR1 is SQVTM and CDR2 is ANQGSEA. As DNA, the CDR3 is TGCAGCGCCCTATCGCAACGTGGAGAAGCTTTCTTT. Translating gives CSALSQRGEAFF. Looking up the rest from reference TRBV29-1 and TRBJ1-1 gives the full variable domain: SAVISQKPSRDICQRGTSLTIQCQVDSQVTMMFWYRQQPGQSLTLIATANQGSEATYESGFVIDKFPISRPNLTFSTLTVSNMSPEDSSIYLCSALSQRGEAFFGQGTRLTVV.

This clonotype appeared once. The genes are TRBV7-2 and TRBJ2-5, with a tentative D call TRBD2 (7 bases). Trimming shortened V by 5 bases and J by 5 bases, and 21 bases separated the two germline ends. CDR3 length: 16 residues. CDR1 is SGHTA, CDR2 FQGNSA, per germline. CDR3 amino acids: CASSLRGARIHETQYF. The CDR3 DNA sequence: TGTGCCAGCAGCCTACGGGGGGCTAGGATACACGAGACCCAGTACTTC. Drawing the rest from reference TRBV7-2 and TRBJ2-5, the complete variable domain is GAGVSQSPSNKVTEKGKDVELRCDPISGHTALYWYRQSLGQGLEFLIYFQGNSAPDKSGLPSDRFSAERTGGSVSTLTIQRTQQEDSAVYLCASSLRGARIHETQYFGPGTRLLVL.

This clonotype was counted between two and nine times. The chain carries TRBV5-1 and TRBJ2-1, with D possibly TRBD2 on 5 matching bases. The CDR3 is 15 amino acids. Trimming shortened V by 0 bases and J by 0 bases, and 7 bases separated the two germline ends. Germline loops: CDR1 SGHRS, CDR2 YFSETQ. CDR3 bases: TGCGCCAGCAGCTTGGGGGAGAGCTCCTACAATGAGCAGTTCTTC. This codes for CASSLGESSYNEQFF.

This chain links TRBV6-4 with TRBJ2-7, with TRBD1 identical over 9 bases. This CDR3 region has 15 residues. V dropped 1 base and J dropped 4; count of bases not matched to a gene: 5. The germline gives CDR1 MRHNA, CDR2 SNTAGT. The CDR3 DNA reads TGTGCCAGCAGTGACTTCTGGGACAGGGATTACGAGCAGTACGTC. It codes for CASSDFWDRDYEQYV.

This clonotype was recorded a few times. This rearrangement joins TRBV3-1 to TRBJ2-5; D gene uncertain. Germline CDR1 and CDR2: LGHDT and YNNKEL (reference sequence). This CDR3 contains 14 residues. V lost 0 bases and J lost 5, with 10 bases in between. This CDR3 is CASSQEIGVETQYF. CDR3 in DNA: TGTGCCAGCAGCCAAGAGATCGGCGTCGAGACCCAGTACTTC.

V usage is TRBV5-4 and J usage is TRBJ2-1; 14 positions match TRBD2. Germline CDR1 reads SGHNT; CDR2 reads YYREEE (reference sequence). With V trimmed by 4 bases and J by 10 bases, 7 bases remained unmatched. The CDR3 is 15 residues long. CDR3 sequence: CASSLAGLAGEEQFF. The CDR3 coding sequence is TGTGCCAGCAGCCTCGCGGGACTAGCGGGGGAAGAGCAGTTCTTC.

This clonotype was seen ten or more times. This chain joins TRBV5-1 and TRBJ2-1, with 10 bases that match TRBD2. The CDR3 covers 16 residues. Germline V lookup: CDR1 SGHRS, CDR2 YFSETQ. V trimming: 4 bases; J trimming: 5 bases; junction bases outside the gene matches: 9. CDR3 in DNA: TGCGCCAGCAGCGGCTCTAGCGGGGGTAGTCACAATGAGCAGTTCTTC. It yields the protein CASSGSSGGSHNEQFF.

The DNA of the CDR3 is TGCGCCAGCAGTGCAGGGGGCGTTCGTGTGGGGACCCAGTACTTC. Its translation: CASSAGGVRVGTQYF. The gene calls are TRBV5-1 and TRBJ2-5; 8 bases line up with TRBD1. The CDR3 is 15 amino acids. V lost 5 bases, J lost 7 bases, and 13 bases stayed unmatched. From germline, CDR1 is SGHRS and CDR2 YFSETQ. Using reference TRBV5-1 and TRBJ2-5 for the parts outside the CDR3, the full variable domain is KAGVTQTPRYLIKTRGQQVTLSCSPISGHRSVSWYQQTPGQGLQFLFEYFSETQRNKGNFPGRFSGRQFSNSRSEMNVSTLELGDSALYLCASSAGGVRVGTQYFGPGTRLLVL.

This clonotype appeared many times. The J gene is TRBJ2-7, the V gene TRBV27; no firm D call. In germline, CDR1 is MNHEY, CDR2 SMNVEV (reference sequence). Trimming stripped 9 bases from V and 3 bases from J, with 6 bases between. The CDR3 loop spans 10 amino acids. The CDR3 region has the DNA TGTGCCAGGGCCCTCTACGAGCAGTACTTC. Protein product: CARALYEQYF.

The V call is TRBV12-3 or TRBV12-4, the J call TRBJ1-1; D ambiguous. The CDR3 runs 14 residues. Trimming removed 4 bases at V and 2 bases at J, with 11 bases between. Here the CDR3 DNA reads TGTGCCAGCAGTTGGAGAGTGATAAACACTGAAGCTTTCTTT. Protein sequence: CASSWRVINTEAFF.